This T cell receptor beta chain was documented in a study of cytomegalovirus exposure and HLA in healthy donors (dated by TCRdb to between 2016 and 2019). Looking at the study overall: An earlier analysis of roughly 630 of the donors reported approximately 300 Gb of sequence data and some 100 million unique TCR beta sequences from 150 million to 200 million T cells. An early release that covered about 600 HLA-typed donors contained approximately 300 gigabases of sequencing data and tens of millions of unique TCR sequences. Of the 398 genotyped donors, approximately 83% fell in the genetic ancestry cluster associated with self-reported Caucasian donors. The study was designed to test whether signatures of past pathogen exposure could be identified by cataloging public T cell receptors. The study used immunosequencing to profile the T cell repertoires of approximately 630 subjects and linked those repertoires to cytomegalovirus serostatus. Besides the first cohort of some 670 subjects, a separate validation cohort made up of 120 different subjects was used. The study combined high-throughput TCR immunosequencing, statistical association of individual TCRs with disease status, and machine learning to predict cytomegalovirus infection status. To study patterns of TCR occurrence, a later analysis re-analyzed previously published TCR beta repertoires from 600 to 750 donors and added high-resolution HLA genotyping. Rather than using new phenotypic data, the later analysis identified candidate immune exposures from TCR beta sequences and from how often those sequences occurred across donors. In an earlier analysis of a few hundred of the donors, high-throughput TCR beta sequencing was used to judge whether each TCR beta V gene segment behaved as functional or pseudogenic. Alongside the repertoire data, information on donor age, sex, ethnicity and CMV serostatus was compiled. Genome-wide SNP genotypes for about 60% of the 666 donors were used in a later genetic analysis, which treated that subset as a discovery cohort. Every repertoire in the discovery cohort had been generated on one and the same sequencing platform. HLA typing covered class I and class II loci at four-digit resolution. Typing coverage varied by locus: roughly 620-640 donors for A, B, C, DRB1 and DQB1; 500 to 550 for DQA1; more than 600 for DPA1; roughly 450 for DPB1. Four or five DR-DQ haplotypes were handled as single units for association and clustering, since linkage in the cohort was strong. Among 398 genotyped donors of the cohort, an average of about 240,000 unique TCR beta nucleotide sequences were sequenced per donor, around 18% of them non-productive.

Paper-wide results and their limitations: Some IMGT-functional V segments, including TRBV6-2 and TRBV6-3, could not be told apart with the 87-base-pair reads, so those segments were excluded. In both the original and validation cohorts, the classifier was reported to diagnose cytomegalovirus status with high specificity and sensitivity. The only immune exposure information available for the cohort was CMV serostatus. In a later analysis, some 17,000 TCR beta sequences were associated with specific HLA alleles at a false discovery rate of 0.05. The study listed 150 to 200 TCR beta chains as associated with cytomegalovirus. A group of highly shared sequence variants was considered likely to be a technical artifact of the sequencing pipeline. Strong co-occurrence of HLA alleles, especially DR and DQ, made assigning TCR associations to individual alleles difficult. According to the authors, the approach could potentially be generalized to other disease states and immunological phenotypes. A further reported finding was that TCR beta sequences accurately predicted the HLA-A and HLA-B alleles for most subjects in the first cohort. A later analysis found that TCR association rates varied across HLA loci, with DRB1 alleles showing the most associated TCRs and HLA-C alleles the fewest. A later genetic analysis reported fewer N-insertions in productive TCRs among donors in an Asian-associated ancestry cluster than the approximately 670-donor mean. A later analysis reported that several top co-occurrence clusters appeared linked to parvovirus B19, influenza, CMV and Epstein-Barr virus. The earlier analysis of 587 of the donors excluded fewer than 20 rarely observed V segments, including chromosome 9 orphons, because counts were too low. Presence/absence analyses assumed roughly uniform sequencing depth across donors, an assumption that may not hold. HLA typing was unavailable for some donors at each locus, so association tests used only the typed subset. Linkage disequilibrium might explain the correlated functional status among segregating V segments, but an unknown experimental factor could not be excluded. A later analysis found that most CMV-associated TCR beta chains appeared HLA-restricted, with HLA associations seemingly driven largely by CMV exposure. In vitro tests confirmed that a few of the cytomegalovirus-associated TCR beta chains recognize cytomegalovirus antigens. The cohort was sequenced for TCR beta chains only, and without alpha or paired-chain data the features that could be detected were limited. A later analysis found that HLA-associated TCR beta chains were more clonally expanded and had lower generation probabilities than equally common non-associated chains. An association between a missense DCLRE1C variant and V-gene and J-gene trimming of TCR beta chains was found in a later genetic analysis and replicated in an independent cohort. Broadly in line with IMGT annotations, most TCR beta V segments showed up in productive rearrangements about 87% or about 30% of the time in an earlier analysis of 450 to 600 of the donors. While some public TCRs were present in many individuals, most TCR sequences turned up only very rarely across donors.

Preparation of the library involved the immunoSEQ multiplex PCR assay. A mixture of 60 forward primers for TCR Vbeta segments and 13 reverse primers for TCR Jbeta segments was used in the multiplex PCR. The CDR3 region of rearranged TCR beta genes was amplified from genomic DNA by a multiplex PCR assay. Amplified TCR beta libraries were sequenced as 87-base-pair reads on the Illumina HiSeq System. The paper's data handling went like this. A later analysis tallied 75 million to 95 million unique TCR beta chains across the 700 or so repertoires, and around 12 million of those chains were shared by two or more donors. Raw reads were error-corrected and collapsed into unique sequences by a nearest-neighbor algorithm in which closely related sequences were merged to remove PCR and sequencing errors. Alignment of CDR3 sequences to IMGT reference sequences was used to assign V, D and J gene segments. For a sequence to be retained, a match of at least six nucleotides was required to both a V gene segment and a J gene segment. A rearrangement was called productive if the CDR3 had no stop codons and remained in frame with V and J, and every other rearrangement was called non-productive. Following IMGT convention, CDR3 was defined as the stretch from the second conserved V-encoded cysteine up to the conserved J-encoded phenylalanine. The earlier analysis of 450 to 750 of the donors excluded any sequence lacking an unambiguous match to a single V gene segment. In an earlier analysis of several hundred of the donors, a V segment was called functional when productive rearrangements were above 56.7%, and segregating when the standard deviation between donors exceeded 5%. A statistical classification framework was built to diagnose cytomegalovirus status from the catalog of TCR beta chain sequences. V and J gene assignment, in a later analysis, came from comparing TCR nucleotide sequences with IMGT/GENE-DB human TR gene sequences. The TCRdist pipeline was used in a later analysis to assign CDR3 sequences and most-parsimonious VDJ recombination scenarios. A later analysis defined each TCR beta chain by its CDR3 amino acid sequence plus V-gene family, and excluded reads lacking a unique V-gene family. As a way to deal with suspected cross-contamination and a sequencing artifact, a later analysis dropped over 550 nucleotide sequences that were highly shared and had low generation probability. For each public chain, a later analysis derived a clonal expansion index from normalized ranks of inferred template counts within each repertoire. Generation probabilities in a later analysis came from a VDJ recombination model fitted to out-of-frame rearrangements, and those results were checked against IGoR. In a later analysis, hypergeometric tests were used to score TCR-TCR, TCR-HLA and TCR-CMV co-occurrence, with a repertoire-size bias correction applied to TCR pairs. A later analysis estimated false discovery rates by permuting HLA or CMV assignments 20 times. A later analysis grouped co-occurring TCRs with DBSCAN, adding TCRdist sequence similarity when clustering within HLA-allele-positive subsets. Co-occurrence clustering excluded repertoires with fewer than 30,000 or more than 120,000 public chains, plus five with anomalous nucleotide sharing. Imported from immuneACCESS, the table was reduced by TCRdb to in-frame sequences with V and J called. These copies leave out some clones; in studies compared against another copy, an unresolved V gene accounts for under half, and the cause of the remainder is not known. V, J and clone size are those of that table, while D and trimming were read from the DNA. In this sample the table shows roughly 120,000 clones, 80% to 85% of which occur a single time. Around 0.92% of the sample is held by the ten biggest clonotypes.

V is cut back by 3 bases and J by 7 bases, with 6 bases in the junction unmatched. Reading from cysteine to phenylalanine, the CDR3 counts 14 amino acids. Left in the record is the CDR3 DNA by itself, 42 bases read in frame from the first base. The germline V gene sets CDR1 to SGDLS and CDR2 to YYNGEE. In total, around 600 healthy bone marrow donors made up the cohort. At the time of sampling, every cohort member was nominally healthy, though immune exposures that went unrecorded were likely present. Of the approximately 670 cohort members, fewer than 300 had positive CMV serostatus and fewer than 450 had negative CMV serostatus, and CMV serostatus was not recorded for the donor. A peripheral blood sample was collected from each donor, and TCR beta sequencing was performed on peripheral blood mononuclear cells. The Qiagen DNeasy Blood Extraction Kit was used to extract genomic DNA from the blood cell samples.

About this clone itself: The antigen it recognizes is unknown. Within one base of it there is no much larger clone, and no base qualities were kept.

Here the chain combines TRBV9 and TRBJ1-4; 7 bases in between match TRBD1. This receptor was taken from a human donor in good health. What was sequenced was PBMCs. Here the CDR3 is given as CASSAGQAPEKLFF. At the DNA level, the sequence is TGTGCCAGCAGCGCCGGACAGGCCCCTGAAAAACTGTTTTTT.